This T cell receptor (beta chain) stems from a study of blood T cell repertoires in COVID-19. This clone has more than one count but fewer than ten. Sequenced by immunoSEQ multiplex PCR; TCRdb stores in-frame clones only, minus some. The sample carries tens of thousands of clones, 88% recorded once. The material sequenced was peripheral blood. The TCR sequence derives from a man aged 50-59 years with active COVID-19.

This CDR3 is CSVDRRSWGDGYTF. The CDR3 nucleotides are TGCAGCGTTGACAGGAGGTCCTGGGGAGATGGCTACACCTTC. V is TRBV29-1 and J is TRBJ1-2; unclear D gene. V lost 3 bases, J lost 6 bases, and 17 bases lay in between. This CDR3 has 14 amino acids. Germline-derived CDR1 and CDR2 are SQVTM and ANQGSEA. Full variable domain (outside the CDR3, taken from reference TRBV29-1 and TRBJ1-2): SAVISQKPSRDICQRGTSLTIQCQVDSQVTMMFWYRQQPGQSLTLIATANQGSEATYESGFVIDKFPISRPNLTFSTLTVSNMSPEDSSIYLCSVDRRSWGDGYTFGSGTRLTVV.